Shown below are 2 T cell receptor beta chains from a single sample sequenced in a study of blood T cell repertoires in COVID-19. Produced via immunoSEQ multiplex PCR; TCRdb's table is partial and in-frame only. The table includes 100,000 or so clones, approximately 84% detected once. Sequenced input: peripheral blood. All receptors come from a human donor in a cohort sampled during active COVID-19.

The genes are TRBV6-4 and TRBJ1-2, with D uncertain. This CDR3 contains 13 residues. Germline V CDR1 and CDR2: MRHNA, SNTAGT. The ends were cut back, 8 bases at V and 4 bases at J, with 14 bases in the middle. In DNA form, the CDR3 reads TGTGCCAGCTCTCCTGAGGCGGGCTATGGCTACACCTTC. Translated, it gives CASSPEAGYGYTF.

The chain is built from TRBV28 and TRBJ1-5; 8 bases are a match to TRBD1. Trimming took 4 bases from V and 11 from J; bases not matched to a gene: 7. The CDR3 has 13 amino acids. The germline V gene encodes CDR1 MDHEN and CDR2 SYDVKM. The CDR3 DNA is TGTGCCAGCAGTTCCACGGACAGGGCGGCCCAGCATTTT. The encoded protein is CASSSTDRAAQHF.